The clone carrying this T cell receptor (beta chain) came up many times. Its specificity is unknown. CDR1 is SGHRS and CDR2 is YFSETQ in the germline V gene. Trimming cost V 0 bases and J 0 bases; bases outside gene matches: 3. The CDR3 runs 16 residues. The sample is drawn from a study of lung T cells in sarcoidosis with Löfgren's syndrome. The wider study: Analyses focused on Löfgren's syndrome patients. General study points: In alpha-beta pairs, TRAV12-1 favored TRBV2, and their CDR3s were homologous. Multiple Löfgren's syndrome patients reportedly shared TRAV12-1 and TRBV2 CDR3 motifs, suggesting public CD4+ TCRs. Versus controls, Löfgren's syndrome patients reportedly showed TRAV12-1 and TRBV2 as most expanded.

TCRdb itself ran the reads through MiXCR, one entry per CDR3 protein. The table shows 15,000 to 25,000 distinct CDR3 sequences, with around a fifth occurring only once. The sequenced sample was CD4+ T cells from bronchoalveolar lavage. The origin of this receptor is a human donor with sarcoidosis (Löfgren's syndrome or another form), or a control subject (not recorded which). The chain employs TRBV5-1 and TRBJ2-1; TRBD2 agrees at 7 bases. In DNA, the CDR3 is TGCGCCAGCAGCTTGGGGGAGGGGTACTCCTACAATGAGCAGTTCTTC. Its translation is CASSLGEGYSYNEQFF.